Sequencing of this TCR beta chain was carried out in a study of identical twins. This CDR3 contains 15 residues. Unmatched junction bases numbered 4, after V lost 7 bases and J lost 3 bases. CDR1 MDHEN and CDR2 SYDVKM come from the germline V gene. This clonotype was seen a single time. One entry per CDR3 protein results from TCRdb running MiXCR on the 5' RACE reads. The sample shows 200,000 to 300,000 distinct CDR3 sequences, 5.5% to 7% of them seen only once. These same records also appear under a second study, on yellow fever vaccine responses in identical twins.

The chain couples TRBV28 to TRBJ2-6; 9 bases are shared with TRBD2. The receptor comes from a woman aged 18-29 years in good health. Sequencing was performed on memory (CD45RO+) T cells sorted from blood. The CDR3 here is CASNTAGGGANVLTF. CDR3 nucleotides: TGTGCCAGCAATACAGCGGGAGGTGGGGCCAACGTCCTGACTTTC.